This passage covers 24 T cell receptor beta chains from one sample sequenced in a study of blood T cell repertoires in COVID-19. The table came from immunoSEQ multiplex PCR; TCRdb's copy has only in-frame clones and leaves some out. The sample lists 120,000 to 150,000 clones, almost 80% occurring once. Input material: peripheral blood. The source is a man aged 50-59 years with active or convalescent COVID-19.

The chain combines TRBV18 with TRBJ2-2, with D possibly being TRBD2 (6 bases). The CDR3 is made up of 15 amino acids. In germline, CDR1 is KGHSH, CDR2 LQKENI. The V gene lost 4 bases and the J gene lost 6 bases, with 15 bases spanning the gap. The CDR3, as DNA: TGTGCCAGCTCACGTCCGGGCGGGATATCCGGGGAGCTGTTTTTT. It yields the protein CASSRPGGISGELFF.

The V gene is TRBV19, the J gene TRBJ2-5; 11 bases agree with TRBD2. This CDR3 is built from 16 residues. The germline V gene has CDR1 LNHDA and CDR2 SQIVND (reference sequence). J lost 2 bases, V lost 3 bases, and 5 bases had no gene match. The CDR3: CASSMTSGISQETQYF. CDR3 nucleotides: TGTGCCAGTAGTATGACTAGCGGGATCAGTCAAGAGACCCAGTACTTC.

This chain connects TRBV5-1 to TRBJ2-1; 8 bases are shared with TRBD2. The CDR3 consists of 17 residues. Germline CDR1 and CDR2: SGHRS and YFSETQ. After removal of 0 bases from V and 0 bases from J, the junction contained 5 bases not matched to a gene. The CDR3 coding sequence is TGCGCCAGCAGCTTGGTTTCGGGGACTAGCTCCTACAATGAGCAGTTCTTC. Encoded protein: CASSLVSGTSSYNEQFF.

The V and J genes are TRBV18 and TRBJ1-1; 11 bases align to TRBD1. CDR1 is KGHSH and CDR2 is LQKENI in the germline V gene. V gave up 3 bases and J gave up 1 base; unmatched junction bases: 7. The CDR3 length is 17 residues. CDR3 residues: CASSPGTGGGWNTEAFF. CDR3 coding DNA: TGTGCCAGCTCACCGGGGACAGGGGGTGGTTGGAACACTGAAGCTTTCTTT.

This chain connects TRBV27 to TRBJ1-5; D uncertain. V was cut by 0 bases and J by 7 bases, with 10 bases left in between. This CDR3 region has 14 residues. CDR1 and CDR2 (germline): MNHEY, SMNVEV (reference sequence). The CDR3 region is CASSLSPGHQPQHF. The CDR3 DNA is TGTGCCAGCAGTTTATCCCCAGGTCACCAGCCCCAGCATTTT.

The chain joins TRBV3-1 (or the pseudogene TRBV3-2) to TRBJ1-5; D is unclear. The CDR3 runs 13 residues. With 0 bases removed from V and 5 bases from J, the gap between germline ends came to 5 bases. CDR1 is LGHDT, CDR2 YNNKEL, per germline (reference sequence). The DNA for the CDR3 is TGTGCCAGCAGCCAAGATACGGATCAGCCCCAGCATTTT. This sequence encodes CASSQDTDQPQHF.

V and J are TRBV9 and TRBJ1-2; D not certain. V was cut by 0 bases and J by 8 bases, with 11 bases left in between. Germline CDR1 SGDLS, CDR2 YYNGEE. CDR3 length: 13 amino acids. CDR3 residues: CASSVELGLGYTF. DNA of the CDR3: TGTGCCAGCAGCGTAGAACTAGGCCTAGGCTACACCTTC.

This clone was detected only once. The genes are TRBV7-2 and TRBJ2-5; 7 bases fit TRBD2. V lost 3 bases to trimming and J lost 2 bases; unmatched junction nucleotides: 3. This CDR3 comprises 14 residues. Germline V gene sequence: CDR1 SGHTA, CDR2 FQGNSA. CDR3 nucleotides: TGTGCCAGCAGCTTTTGGGGGGGTCAAGAGACCCAGTACTTC. Amino acid sequence: CASSFWGGQETQYF.

The chain combines TRBV11-2 with TRBJ2-7; 10 bases align to TRBD2. The CDR3 sequence is 16 residues long. Germline trimming cut 3 bases from V and 7 bases from J; bases unmatched to any gene: 12. Germline V gene lookup returns CDR1 SGHAT and CDR2 FQNNGV. CDR3 DNA sequence: TGTGCCAGCAGCTTGCAAGTGTTAGCGGGAGGCGGAGAGCAGTACTTC. Amino acids: CASSLQVLAGGGEQYF.

This clone was seen a handful of times. This chain links TRBV5-1 with TRBJ1-1; D perhaps matches TRBD1 (5 bases). This CDR3 is built from 15 residues. Germline CDR1 and CDR2: SGHRS and YFSETQ. The ends were cut back, 0 bases at V and 3 bases at J, with 12 bases in the middle. The CDR3 DNA sequence: TGCGCCAGCAGCTTGGAGCAGGGAGGGTACACTGAAGCTTTCTTT. Translation: CASSLEQGGYTEAFF.

V is TRBV10-1 and J is TRBJ1-1; 8 positions agree with TRBD1. In germline, CDR1 is WNHNN, CDR2 SYGVQD (reference sequence). The CDR3 spans 14 residues. The V and J ends lost 6 bases and 2 bases, in that order; junction bases with no gene match: 5. The CDR3 bases are TGCGCCAGCAGACCCGGGACAGGTAACACTGAAGCTTTCTTT. Translation gives CASRPGTGNTEAFF.

V and J are TRBV7-3 and TRBJ2-3, with D maybe TRBD2 (5 bases). The CDR3 spans 14 residues. V was trimmed by 2 bases and J by 6 bases, leaving 12 bases between them. The V gene's germline CDR1 is SGHTA and CDR2 FQGTGA. CDR3 sequence: CASSLEGRVDTQYF. CDR3 sequence (DNA): TGTGCCAGCAGCTTAGAGGGAAGGGTTGATACGCAGTATTTT.

The CDR3 spells CASSLDEPAYNEQFF. DNA of the CDR3: TGTGCCAGCAGCTTAGACGAGCCCGCCTACAATGAGCAGTTCTTC. The rearrangement uses TRBV7-8 and TRBJ2-1; D remains ambiguous. Trimming removed 1 base at V and 2 bases at J, with 9 bases between. Germline V gives CDR1 SGHVS, CDR2 FQNEAQ. CDR3 length: 15 amino acids.

This chain joins TRBV6-5 and TRBJ1-2; weak D call: TRBD1 (5 bases). The germline V and J ends were trimmed by 2 bases and 2 bases, with 12 bases remaining between them. The CDR3 is 15 amino acids. Looked up from germline, CDR1 is MNHEY and CDR2 is SVGAGI. The CDR3 loop is CASSYRGFGNYGYTF. In DNA, the CDR3 is TGTGCCAGCAGTTACAGGGGATTTGGAAACTATGGCTACACCTTC.

The chain links TRBV7-2 to TRBJ2-3; TRBD2 agrees at 11 bases. The V gene end was trimmed by 5 bases and the J gene end by 5 bases; junction bases not matched to a gene: 9. Germline values: CDR1 SGHTA, CDR2 FQGNSA. This CDR3 spans 16 amino acids. Here the CDR3 DNA reads TGTGCCAGCAGCGCACTAGCGGGAGTAACCAAAGATACGCAGTATTTT. It yields the protein CASSALAGVTKDTQYF.

The chain is built from TRBV6-6 and TRBJ1-5; 10 nucleotides line up with TRBD1. The junction had 4 bases not matched to a gene; V was cut back by 6 bases and J by 5 bases. CDR1 is MNHNY and CDR2 is SVGAGI in the germline V gene (reference sequence). The length of the CDR3 is 14 residues. The CDR3 DNA is TGTGCCAGCAGGGGACAGGGGCAGGATCAGCCCCAGCATTTT. Its translation: CASRGQGQDQPQHF.

The chain combines TRBV29-1 with TRBJ2-1; possible D gene TRBD2, 6 bases. Trimming removed 6 bases from V and 10 bases from J, with 13 bases in between. CDR3 length: 11 residues. Germline V gene sequence: CDR1 SQVTM, CDR2 ANQGSEA. This CDR3 reads CSVQRDFEQFF. DNA of the CDR3: TGCAGCGTCCAAAGGGACTTCGAGCAGTTCTTC.

This clone was recorded once. Because the CDR3's place on the DNA is in doubt, the DNA is left out and the CDR3 is given as listed by TCRdb. The chain joins TRBV21-1 to TRBJ2-1; TRBD2, the D gene given by the table, was not confirmed from the DNA. TRBV21-1 constitutes a pseudogene. The CDR3 is 18 amino acids long, termini counted. The CDR3 loop is CASKGWGEGTSPIFEQFF.

The chain carries TRBV6-2 or TRBV6-3 and TRBJ1-5, with D perhaps TRBD1 (5 bases). The germline gives CDR1 MNHEY, CDR2 SVGEGT. V was cut by 2 bases and J by 7 bases, with 12 bases left in between. This CDR3 comprises 14 residues. CDR3 coding DNA: TGTGCCAGCAGTTACGGGGGGGAGAGGCAGCCCCAGCATTTT. This gives the protein CASSYGGERQPQHF.

V is TRBV19 and J is TRBJ1-3; 9 bases line up with TRBD1. V gave up 5 bases and J gave up 0 bases; unmatched junction bases: 2. CDR3 length: 15 amino acids. CDR1 LNHDA and CDR2 SQIVND come from the germline V gene (reference sequence). The CDR3 DNA reads TGTGCCAGTAGTTCGACAGGGGGCTCTGGAAACACCATATATTTT. As protein: CASSSTGGSGNTIYF. Full variable domain (missing parts from reference TRBV19 and TRBJ1-3): DGGITQSPKYLFRKEGQNVTLSCEQNLNHDAMYWYRQDPGQGLRLIYYSQIVNDFQKGDIAEGYSVSREKKESFPLTVTSAQKNPTAFYLCASSSTGGSGNTIYFGEGSWLTVV.

V usage is TRBV6-5 and J usage is TRBJ1-2; 7 bases line up with TRBD1. The CDR3 consists of 11 residues. Germline V CDR1 and CDR2: MNHEY, SVGAGI. V lost 10 bases to trimming and J lost 4 bases; unmatched junction nucleotides: 3. The CDR3 nucleotides read TGTGCCACCAGGGACAGCTATGGCTACACCTTC. Its protein is CATRDSYGYTF.

This sequence joins TRBV7-9 and TRBJ2-2, with 8 bases identical to TRBD2. Trimming cost V 6 bases and J 7 bases; bases outside gene matches: 10. This CDR3 comprises 15 residues. Germline values: CDR1 SEHNR, CDR2 FQNEAQ (reference sequence). CDR3 amino acids: CASSQSAGAFGELFF. The CDR3 DNA is TGTGCCAGCAGTCAATCAGCGGGAGCGTTCGGGGAGCTGTTTTTT.

The rearrangement links TRBV7-3 to TRBJ2-5; 8 bases agree with TRBD2. This CDR3 has 15 residues. Germline lookup yields CDR1 SGHTA and CDR2 FQGTGA. V shed 0 bases, J shed 2 bases, and the junction held 2 bases outside the gene matches. The CDR3 is CASSLTTSGQETQYF. For the CDR3, the DNA is TGTGCCAGCAGCTTAACTACTAGCGGACAAGAGACCCAGTACTTC.

This sequence joins TRBV15 and TRBJ2-5; TRBD2 agrees at 8 bases. This CDR3 has 15 residues. Germline lookup yields CDR1 LNHNV and CDR2 YYDKDF (reference sequence). V lost 1 base, J lost 5 bases, and 6 bases stayed unmatched. This CDR3 reads CATSRGGSGSETQYF. The CDR3 DNA follows: TGTGCCACCAGCAGAGGCGGGAGCGGGAGCGAGACCCAGTACTTC.